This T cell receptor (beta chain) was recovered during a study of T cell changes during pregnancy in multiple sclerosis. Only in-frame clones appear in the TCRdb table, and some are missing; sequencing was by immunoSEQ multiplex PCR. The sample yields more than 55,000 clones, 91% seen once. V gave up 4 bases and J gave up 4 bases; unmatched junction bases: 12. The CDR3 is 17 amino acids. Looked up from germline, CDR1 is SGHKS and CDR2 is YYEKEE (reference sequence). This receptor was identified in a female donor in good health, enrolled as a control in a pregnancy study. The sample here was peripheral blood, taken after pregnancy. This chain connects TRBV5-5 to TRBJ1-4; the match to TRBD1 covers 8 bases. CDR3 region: CASSNDRGVDINEKLFF. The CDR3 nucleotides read TGTGCCAGCAGCAATGACAGGGGAGTCGATATTAATGAAAAACTGTTTTTT.